This paragraph reports one TCR beta chain. The target antigen is unknown. Germline V lookup: CDR1 MGHDK, CDR2 SYGVNS. The CDR3 runs to 14 residues. V lost 7 bases and J 1 base, leaving 13 bases between the germline ends. Vbeta (60) and Jbeta (13) primers were used in the PCR. TCRdb's table, derived via immunoSEQ multiplex PCR, lists solely in-frame clones and lacks some. The data hold over 100,000 clones, with roughly 80% observed a single time. This specimen comes from a study of cytomegalovirus exposure and HLA in healthy donors. Study conclusions and caveats: The likely origin of a cluster of highly shared sequence variants was a sequencing artifact.

The sequence was collected from a man aged 25-45 years in good health and CMV-seropositive. The chain recombines TRBV25-1 with TRBJ2-5, with D possibly matching TRBD1 (6 bases). The sequenced sample was PBMCs. DNA for the CDR3: TGTGCCAGCAACCCCCCAGGGGCCCAAGAGACCCAGTACTTC. Translating gives CASNPPGAQETQYF.